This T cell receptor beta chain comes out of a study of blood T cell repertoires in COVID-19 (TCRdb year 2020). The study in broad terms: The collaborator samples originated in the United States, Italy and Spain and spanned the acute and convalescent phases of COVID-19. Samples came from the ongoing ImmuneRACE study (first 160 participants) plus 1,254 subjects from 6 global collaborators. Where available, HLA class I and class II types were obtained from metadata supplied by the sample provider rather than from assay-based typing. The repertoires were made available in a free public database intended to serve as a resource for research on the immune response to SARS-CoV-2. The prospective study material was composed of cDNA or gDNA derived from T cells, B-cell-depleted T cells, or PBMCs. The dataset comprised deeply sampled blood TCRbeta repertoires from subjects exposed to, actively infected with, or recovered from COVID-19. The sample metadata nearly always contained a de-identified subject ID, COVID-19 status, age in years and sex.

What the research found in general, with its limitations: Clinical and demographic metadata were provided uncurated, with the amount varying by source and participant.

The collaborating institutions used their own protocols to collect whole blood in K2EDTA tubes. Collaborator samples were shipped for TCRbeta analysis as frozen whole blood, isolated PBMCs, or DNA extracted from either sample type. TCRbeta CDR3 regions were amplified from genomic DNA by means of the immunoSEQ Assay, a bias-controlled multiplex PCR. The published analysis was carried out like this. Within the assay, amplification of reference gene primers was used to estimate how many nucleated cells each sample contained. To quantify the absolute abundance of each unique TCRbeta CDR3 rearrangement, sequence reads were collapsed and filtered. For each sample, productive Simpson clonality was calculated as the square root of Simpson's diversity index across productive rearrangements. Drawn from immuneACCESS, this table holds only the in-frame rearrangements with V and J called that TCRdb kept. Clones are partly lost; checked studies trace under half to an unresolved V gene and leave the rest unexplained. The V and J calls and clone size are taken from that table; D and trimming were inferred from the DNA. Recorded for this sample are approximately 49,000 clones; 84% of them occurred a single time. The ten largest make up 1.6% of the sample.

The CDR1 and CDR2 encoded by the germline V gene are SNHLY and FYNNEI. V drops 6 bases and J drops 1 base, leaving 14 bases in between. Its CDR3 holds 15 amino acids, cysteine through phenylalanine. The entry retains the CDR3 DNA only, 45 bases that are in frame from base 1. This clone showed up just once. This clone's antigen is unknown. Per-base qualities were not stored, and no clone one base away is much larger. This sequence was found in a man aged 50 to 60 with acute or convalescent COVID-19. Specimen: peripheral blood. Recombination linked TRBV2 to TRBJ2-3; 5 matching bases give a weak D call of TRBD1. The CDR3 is CASRRQPYGTDTQYF. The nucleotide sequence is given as TGTGCCAGCAGAAGACAGCCCTACGGCACAGATACGCAGTATTTT.